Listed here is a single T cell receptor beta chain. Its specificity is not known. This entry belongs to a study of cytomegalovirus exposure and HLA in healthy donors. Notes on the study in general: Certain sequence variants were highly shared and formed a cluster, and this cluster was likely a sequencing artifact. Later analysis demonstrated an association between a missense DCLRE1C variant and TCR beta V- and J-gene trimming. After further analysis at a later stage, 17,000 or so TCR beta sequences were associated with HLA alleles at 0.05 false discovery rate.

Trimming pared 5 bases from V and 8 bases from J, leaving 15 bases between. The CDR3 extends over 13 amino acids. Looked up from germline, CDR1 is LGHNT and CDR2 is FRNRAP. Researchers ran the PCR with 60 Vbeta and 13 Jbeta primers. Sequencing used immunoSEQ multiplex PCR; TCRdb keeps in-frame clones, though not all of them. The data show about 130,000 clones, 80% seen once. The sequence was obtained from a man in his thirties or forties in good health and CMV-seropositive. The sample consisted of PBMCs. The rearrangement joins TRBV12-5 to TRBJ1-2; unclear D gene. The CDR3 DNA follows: TGTGCTAGTGGTCAGACACCCGAGGGCGGCTACACCTTC. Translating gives CASGQTPEGGYTF.